This T cell receptor beta chain was captured by sequencing in a study of blood T cell repertoires in COVID-19. For the study at large: Acute and convalescent COVID-19 specimens originated in the United States, Italy and Spain. Sources were T cells, B-cell-depleted T cells, or PBMCs; the material itself was cDNA or gDNA.

Source study methods: Reference gene primer amplification in the assay estimated nucleated cell counts. This table comes from immunoSEQ multiplex PCR, and its TCRdb copy is limited to in-frame clones, with some not included. The DNA was the basis for D and trimming; V, J and clone size are from that table. The sample includes some 340,000 clones, more than 70% of them seen just once. The junction had 5 bases not matched to a gene; V was cut back by 5 bases and J by 0 bases. CDR1 SGHTA and CDR2 FQGNSA come from the germline V gene. This CDR3 contains 15 residues. This clone was seen just once. The sample comprised peripheral blood. J is TRBJ2-7 and V is TRBV7-2, with 9 bases identical to TRBD1. The TCR was taken from a man younger than 40 with active or convalescent COVID-19. DNA of the CDR3: TGTGCCAGCAGCCCACAGGGGGCCAACTCCTACGAGCAGTACTTC. Protein sequence: CASSPQGANSYEQYF.